This T cell receptor (beta chain) was observed in a study of blood T cells in healthy people across ages. For the second PCR, which ran for about 6 to 11 cycles, a sample-barcoded 5' primer and a J-beta primer mix were used. Sequencing recovered at least 2.5 million CDR3-containing paired-end reads from each sample. Each CDR3 protein is one row after TCRdb ran MiXCR on the 5' RACE reads. The table shows 650,000 to 800,000 distinct CDR3 sequences, with 40% to 50% occurring only once. V was clipped by 0 bases and J by 0 bases, with 12 bases between them. The CDR3 sequence is 18 residues long. Germline CDR1 is MNHEY and CDR2 is SVGAGI.

J is TRBJ2-6 and V is TRBV6-5; D is possibly TRBD2 (6 bases). The sequencing input was blood. This TCR came from a man aged 55 to 70 in good health. The CDR3 nucleotides are TGTGCCAGCAGTTACTCGCTCCCGGGAGCCTCTGGGGCCAACGTCCTGACTTTC. Translated: CASSYSLPGASGANVLTF.